Each of the 9 T cell receptor beta chains below was sequenced from the same sample in a study of technical replicates of blood from a handful of donors. Libraries were prepared by immunoSEQ multiplex PCR; TCRdb keeps only in-frame clonotypes and omits some of them. The repertoire includes 85,000 or so clones, around 94% of them detected once, and 0.26% sits in the top ten. Source material: T cells isolated from PBMCs. Receptors originate from a human donor in good health.

This chain links TRBV6-5 with TRBJ1-5; D unresolved. The CDR3 has 15 amino acids. Trimming shortened V by 4 bases and J by 4 bases, and 14 bases separated the two germline ends. Germline V CDR1 and CDR2: MNHEY, SVGAGI. CDR3 loop: CASSFNGLWNQPQHF. The DNA for the CDR3 is TGTGCCAGCAGTTTCAACGGGTTATGGAATCAGCCCCAGCATTTT.

This clone was counted only a few times. The V and J genes are TRBV19 and TRBJ1-5; 9 nucleotides match TRBD1. CDR3 length: 14 amino acids. The V gene end was trimmed by 6 bases and the J gene end by 1 base; junction bases not matched to a gene: 1. Germline assignment: CDR1 LNHDA and CDR2 SQIVND (reference sequence). CDR3 nucleotides: TGTGCCAGTAGAGACAGGGGGAGCAATCAGCCCCAGCATTTT. Its protein is CASRDRGSNQPQHF.

The gene calls are TRBV6-1 and TRBJ1-1; 7 bases fit TRBD1. The CDR3 runs 14 residues. Germline V lookup: CDR1 MNHNS, CDR2 SASEGT. Trimming took 5 bases from V and 10 from J; bases not matched to a gene: 13. CDR3 loop: CASSSRQGESGAFF. DNA of the CDR3: TGTGCCAGCAGTTCAAGACAGGGCGAATCAGGAGCTTTCTTT.

This clone has a single count. This sequence joins TRBV15 and TRBJ2-1, with 14 bases matching TRBD2. This CDR3 has 16 amino acids. V shed 3 bases and J 4 bases; nucleotides not matched to a gene: 2. CDR1 is LNHNV and CDR2 is YYDKDF in the germline V gene (reference sequence). The CDR3 nucleotides are TGTGCCACCAGCAGTGGACTAGCGGGAGGTTACAATGAGCAGTTCTTC. It translates to CATSSGLAGGYNEQFF.

The gene calls are TRBV5-1 and TRBJ2-3; D is unresolved. Germline lookup yields CDR1 SGHRS and CDR2 YFSETQ. The CDR3 loop spans 16 amino acids. Trimming cost V 1 base and J 0 bases, with 12 bases left between them. This CDR3 is CASSLNLITSTDTQYF. CDR3 sequence (DNA): TGCGCCAGCAGCTTGAACCTCATCACTAGCACAGATACGCAGTATTTT.

The J gene is TRBJ2-1, the V gene TRBV13; 13 nucleotides match TRBD2. CDR1 and CDR2 from the germline V gene are PRHDT and FYEKMQ (reference sequence). The V gene end was trimmed by 3 bases and the J gene end by 3 bases; junction bases not matched to a gene: 11. This CDR3 contains 19 residues. In DNA form, the CDR3 reads TGTGCCAGCAGCTTTTCCGGGACTAGCGGGGCCCTCAACTACAATGAGCAGTTCTTC. As protein: CASSFSGTSGALNYNEQFF. Full variable domain (remainder filled in from reference TRBV13 and TRBJ2-1): AAGVIQSPRHLIKEKRETATLKCYPIPRHDTVYWYQQGPGQDPQFLISFYEKMQSDKGSIPDRFSAQQFSDYHSELNMSSLELGDSALYFCASSFSGTSGALNYNEQFFGPGTRLTVL.

This rearrangement joins TRBV5-4 to TRBJ2-7, with TRBD2 as a possible D gene (7 bases). CDR3 length equals 16 residues. Germline lookup yields CDR1 SGHNT and CDR2 YYREEE (reference sequence). V lost 3 bases, J lost 0 bases, and 16 bases lay in between. The CDR3 sequence is CASSSQWRGGSYEQYF. The CDR3 region has the DNA TGTGCCAGCAGCTCCCAGTGGAGGGGGGGCTCCTACGAGCAGTACTTC. The whole variable domain, filled in from reference TRBV5-4 and TRBJ2-7, reads ETGVTQSPTHLIKTRGQQVTLRCSSQSGHNTVSWYQQALGQGPQFIFQYYREEENGRGNFPPRFSGLQFPNYSSELNVNALELDDSALYLCASSSQWRGGSYEQYFGPGTRLTVT.

The chain links TRBV10-3 to TRBJ2-7; the match to TRBD2 covers 8 bases. Germline trimming cut 10 bases from V and 0 bases from J; bases unmatched to any gene: 5. The CDR3 has 13 amino acids. Germline V gene data show CDR1 as ENHRY and CDR2 as SYGVKD. The CDR3 nucleotides are TGTGCCACCGGGGGGGACTCCTCCTACGAGCAGTACTTC. Translating gives CATGGDSSYEQYF.

V and J are TRBV19 and TRBJ1-4; unclear D gene. The CDR3 is 14 residues long. V was cut by 4 bases and J by 8 bases, with 14 bases left in between. Germline assignment: CDR1 LNHDA and CDR2 SQIVND (reference sequence). The CDR3 DNA is TGTGCCAGTAGTACCCCCCGACTGTGGGAAAAACTGTTTTTT. Its protein is CASSTPRLWEKLFF.